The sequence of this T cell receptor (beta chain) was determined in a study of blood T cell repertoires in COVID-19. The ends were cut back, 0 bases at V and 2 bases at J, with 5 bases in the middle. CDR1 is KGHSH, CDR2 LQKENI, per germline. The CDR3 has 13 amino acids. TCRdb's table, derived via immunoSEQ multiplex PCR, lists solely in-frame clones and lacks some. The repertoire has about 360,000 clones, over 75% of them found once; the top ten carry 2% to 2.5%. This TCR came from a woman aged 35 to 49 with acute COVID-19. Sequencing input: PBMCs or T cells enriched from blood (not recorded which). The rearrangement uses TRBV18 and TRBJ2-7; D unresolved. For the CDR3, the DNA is TGTGCCAGCTCACCACCTGGGCCCTACGAGCAGTACTTC. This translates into CASSPPGPYEQYF.